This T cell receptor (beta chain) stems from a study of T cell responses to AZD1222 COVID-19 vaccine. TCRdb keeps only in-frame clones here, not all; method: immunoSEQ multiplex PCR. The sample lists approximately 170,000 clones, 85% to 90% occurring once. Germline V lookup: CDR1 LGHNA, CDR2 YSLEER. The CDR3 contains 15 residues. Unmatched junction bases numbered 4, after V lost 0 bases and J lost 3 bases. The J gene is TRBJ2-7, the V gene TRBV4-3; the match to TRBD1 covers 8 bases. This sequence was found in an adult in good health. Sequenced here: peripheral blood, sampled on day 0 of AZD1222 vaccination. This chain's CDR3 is CASSQDFGQGYEQYF. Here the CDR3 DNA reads TGCGCCAGCAGCCAAGATTTCGGACAGGGCTACGAGCAGTACTTC.